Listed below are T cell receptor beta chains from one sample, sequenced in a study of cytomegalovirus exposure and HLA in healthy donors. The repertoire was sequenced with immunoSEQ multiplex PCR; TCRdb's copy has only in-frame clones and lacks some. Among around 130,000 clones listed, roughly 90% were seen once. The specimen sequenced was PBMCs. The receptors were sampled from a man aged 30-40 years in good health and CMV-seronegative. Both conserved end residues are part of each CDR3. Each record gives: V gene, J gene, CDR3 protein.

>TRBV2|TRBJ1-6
CASSDAERDSPLHF
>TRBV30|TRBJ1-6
CAWSPPTGLNSPLHF
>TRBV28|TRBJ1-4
CASTIGVRTGAAKLFF
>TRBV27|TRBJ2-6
CATSIAPGANVLTF
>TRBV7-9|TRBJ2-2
CASSFWQGNTGELFF
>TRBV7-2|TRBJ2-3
CASSPGDRSTDTQYF
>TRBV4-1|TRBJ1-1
CASSTPPTGSTEAFF
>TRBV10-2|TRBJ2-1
CASSVSGVASGNEQFF
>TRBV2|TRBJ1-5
CASTSRGTGISNQPQHF
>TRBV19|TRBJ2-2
CASSIARTGYIGELFF
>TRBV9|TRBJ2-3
CASSGARWAPLSTDTQYF
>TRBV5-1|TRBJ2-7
CASTATGAYDEQYF
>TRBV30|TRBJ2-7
CASRTSGNRYEQYF
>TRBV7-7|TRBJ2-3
CASSLSRGDTQYF
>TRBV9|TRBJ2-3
CASSATGFTDTQYF
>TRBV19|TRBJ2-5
CASSGRSWETQYF
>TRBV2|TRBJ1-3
CASSGGSGNTIYF
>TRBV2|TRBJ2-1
CASWWRAGNNEQFF
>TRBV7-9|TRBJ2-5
CASSLGDRGLETQYF
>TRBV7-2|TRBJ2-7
CASSPRTTGRPSYEQYF
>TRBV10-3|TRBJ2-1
CATTPRSGDSYNEQFF
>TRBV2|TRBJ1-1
CASSPPGTRNTEAFF
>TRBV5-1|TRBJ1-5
CASSPGGSNQPQHF
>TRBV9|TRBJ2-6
CASSPSGTSGTVSGANVLTF
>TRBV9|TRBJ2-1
CASSWAGGLYNEQFF
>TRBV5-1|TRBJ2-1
CASTYRAGYNEQFF
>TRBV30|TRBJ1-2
CAWSVSFGTGDGYTF
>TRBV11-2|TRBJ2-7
CASSYTSGRFYEQYF
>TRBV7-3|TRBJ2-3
CASSRLAGAQSTQYF
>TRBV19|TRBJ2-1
CASSMGLAGVDEQFF
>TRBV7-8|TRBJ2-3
CASTTGLSTDTQYF
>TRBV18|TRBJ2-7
CASSGLAGEYEQYF
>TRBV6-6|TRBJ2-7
CASSYAGSYEQYF
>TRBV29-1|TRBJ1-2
CSALDIYGYTF
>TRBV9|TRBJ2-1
CASSVGFPNEQFF
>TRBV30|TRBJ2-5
CAFEKTSGEVGETQYF
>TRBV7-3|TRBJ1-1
CASSRGRENTEAFF
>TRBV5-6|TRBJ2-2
CASSLEGQKNTGELFF
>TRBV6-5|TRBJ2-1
CATGAVDNEQFF
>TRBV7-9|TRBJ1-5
CASSLTESQPQHF
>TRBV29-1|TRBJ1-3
CSVDGQGSSGNTIYF
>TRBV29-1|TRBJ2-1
CSVRGDASSYNEQFF
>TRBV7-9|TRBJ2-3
CASSPPGGGDSTDTQYF
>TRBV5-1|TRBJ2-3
CASSLYSSGSYMDTQYF
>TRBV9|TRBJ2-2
CASSDRDGGNTGELFF
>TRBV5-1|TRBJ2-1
CASSLPLTSDGYNEQFF
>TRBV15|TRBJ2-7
CATSSEVSGRTYEQYF
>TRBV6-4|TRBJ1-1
CASSPDRNGVEAFF
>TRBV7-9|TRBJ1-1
CASSYAQSGMNTEAFF
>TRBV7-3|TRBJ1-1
CASSSRGSEAFF